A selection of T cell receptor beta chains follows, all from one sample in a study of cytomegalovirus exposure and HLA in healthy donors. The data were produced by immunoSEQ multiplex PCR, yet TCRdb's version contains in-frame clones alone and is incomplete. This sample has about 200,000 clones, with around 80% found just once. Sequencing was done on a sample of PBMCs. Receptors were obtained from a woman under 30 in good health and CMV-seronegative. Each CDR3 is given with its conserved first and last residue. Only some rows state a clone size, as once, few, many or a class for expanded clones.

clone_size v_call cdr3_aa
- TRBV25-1 CASSTESGSGTDTQYF
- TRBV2 CASKGGAGGFGEQFF
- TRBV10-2 CASSDPDYEQYF
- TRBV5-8 CASTDPSADSYNEQFF
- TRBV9 CASSVSISGGDYGYTF
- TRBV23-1 CAGYGGGRTEAFF
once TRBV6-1 CASSEAGQNNYGYTF
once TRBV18 CASSLGHYEQYF
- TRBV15 CATSRDGTGGVLSEKLFF
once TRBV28 CASSLVGTGPFYEQYF
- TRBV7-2 CASSLDPRNGEKLFF
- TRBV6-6 CASSKGDTQYF
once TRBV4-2 CASSQELAGDNEQFF
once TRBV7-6 CASSISRGNEQFF
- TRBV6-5 CASSYSVSRTGELFF
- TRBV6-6 CASSSEAYYGYTF
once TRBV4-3 CASSQDLLGQGEQFF
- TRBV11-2 CASSLIGLEGGHEQYF
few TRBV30 CAWESGRGNEQFF
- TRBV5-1 CASSLDPSGSYEQYF
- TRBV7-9 CSSSYGQGSGYTF
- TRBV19 CASRRDRGRGFGYTF
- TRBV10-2 CASRGQGPTNYGYTF
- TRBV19 CASSIAGGLTDTQYF
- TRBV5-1 CASSRDRAGETQYF
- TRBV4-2 CASSQSRGGSRTETQYF
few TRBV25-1 CASSEPIAGGLIYETQYF
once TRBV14 CASSQGGLADQETQYF
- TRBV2 CASGKELGDFYTF
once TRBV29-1 CSVAGGAYNEQFF
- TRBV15 CATSRGGGSNQPQHF
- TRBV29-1 CSVAGTGGSNYGYTF
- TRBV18 CASSPARGPGYTF
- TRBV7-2 CASSLGGTGNTEAFF
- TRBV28 CASNGIRTYGYTF
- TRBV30 CARVTGTNYGYTF
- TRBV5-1 CASSLSGTVQETQYF
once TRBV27 CASSRDRGDNGNTIYF
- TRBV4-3 CASSPGLAGDSGANVLTF
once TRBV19 CASSGLAGNGELFF
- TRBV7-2 CASSLARVPGANVLTF
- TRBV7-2 CASSPSGSTSYEQYF
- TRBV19 CASLTRENTIYF
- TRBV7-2 CASSPSGGVGEAFF
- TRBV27 CASRTTGGSEQFF
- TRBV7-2 CASSPGPSKNQPQHF
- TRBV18 CASSRGSPNTGELFF
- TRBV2 CASRGGVTGETGYTF
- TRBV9 CASSVAAGGPNEQFF
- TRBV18 CASSPLALNTEAFF
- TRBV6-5 CASSYSQGGVSPLHF
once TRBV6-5 CASSYSFNNEQFF
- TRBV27 CASSLMSGRRSVLFTDTQYF
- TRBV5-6 CASSPRLAGAIPDTQYF
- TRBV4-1 CASSQVVALYGYTF
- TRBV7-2 CASSLDSRGRPGVGGYTF
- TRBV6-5 CASSYSGAVSNTIYF